Presented here are 30 T cell receptor beta chains from one specimen sequenced in a study of blood T cell repertoires in COVID-19. This table comes from immunoSEQ multiplex PCR, and its TCRdb copy is limited to in-frame clones, with some not included. The table shows just over 250,000 clones, with 80% to 90% occurring only once. Material: peripheral blood. The receptors shown here come from a woman in her 70s with COVID-19, enrolled during active disease.

This clone has just one count. V and J are TRBV6-1 and TRBJ2-7, with D maybe TRBD2 (7 bases). The V gene's germline CDR1 is MNHNS and CDR2 SASEGT. V lost 1 base, J lost 5 bases, and 30 bases lay in between. This CDR3 has 20 residues. DNA of the CDR3: TGTGCCAGCAGTGAAGGCCTGGATCCCGGGTTTTGGGGGGGGCTCGACGAGCAGTACTTC. Encoded protein: CASSEGLDPGFWGGLDEQYF.

The V and J genes are TRBV6-6 and TRBJ1-2, with D unresolved. The CDR3 covers 16 residues. Germline loops: CDR1 MNHNY, CDR2 SVGAGI (reference sequence). V was shortened by 0 bases and J by 0 bases, with 11 bases between the two germline ends. The CDR3, as DNA: TGTGCCAGCAGTTACTCACCGAATAGATCTAACTATGGCTACACCTTC. Its protein product is CASSYSPNRSNYGYTF.

The chain has TRBV6-5 and TRBJ2-7; 7 bases agree with TRBD2. CDR3 length equals 15 residues. Trimming removed 7 bases from V and 3 bases from J; junction bases left unmatched: 12. The V gene's germline CDR1 is MNHEY and CDR2 SVGAGI. The CDR3 DNA follows: TGTGCCAGCACCAGGGCGGGAGAACTCCGCTACGAGCAGTACTTC. Residues: CASTRAGELRYEQYF.

The chain carries TRBV13 and TRBJ2-1; weak D call: TRBD2 (6 bases). CDR3 length equals 14 residues. From germline, CDR1 is PRHDT and CDR2 FYEKMQ (reference sequence). Between the trimmed V and J ends, which lost 8 bases and 6 bases, there was a span of 17 bases. CDR3 DNA sequence: TGTGCCAGCTGCTACGGGACGGGAGTCAATGAGCAGTTCTTC. Encoded protein: CASCYGTGVNEQFF.

V gene TRBV11-2 combines with J gene TRBJ2-5, with TRBD2 identical over 7 bases. There are 14 residues in the CDR3. Germline CDR1 and CDR2: SGHAT and FQNNGV. Unmatched junction bases numbered 1, after V lost 1 base and J lost 2 bases. The CDR3 DNA is TGTGCCAGCAGCTTAGTGGGACTACAAGAGACCCAGTACTTC. Its protein product is CASSLVGLQETQYF.

This sequence joins TRBV20-1 and TRBJ2-7; D gene uncertain. The germline CDR1 and CDR2 sequences are DFQATT and SNEGSKA (reference sequence). The CDR3 sequence is 14 residues long. Trimming cost V 5 bases and J 0 bases, with 14 bases left between them. The DNA of the CDR3 is TGCAGTGCTCGTGGACCAACAGTCTCCTACGAGCAGTACTTC. As protein: CSARGPTVSYEQYF.

The chain uses TRBV30 and TRBJ1-2; D unclear. Trimming took off 3 bases at V and 7 bases at J, with 12 bases between the two ends. This CDR3 is 12 amino acids long. Germline V CDR1 and CDR2: GTSNPN, SVGIG (reference sequence). The CDR3 nucleotides read TGTGCCTGGAGAGGAGGGCGAGGTGGCTACACCTTC. It translates to CAWRGGRGGYTF.

The gene calls are TRBV30 and TRBJ1-3; D is possibly TRBD1 (5 bases). The CDR3 runs 15 residues. The germline gives CDR1 GTSNPN, CDR2 SVGIG (reference sequence). Trimming removed 1 base at V and 2 bases at J, with 12 bases between. In nucleotides, the CDR3 is TGTGCCTGGAGTGCCAGGAGGGGAACTGGAAACACCATATATTTT. This encodes CAWSARRGTGNTIYF.

The chain carries TRBV11-2 and TRBJ1-2; unclear D gene. This CDR3 region has 13 residues. CDR1 and CDR2 (germline): SGHAT, FQNNGV. V gave up 1 base and J gave up 2 bases, with 5 bases separating them. The CDR3 DNA reads as TGTGCCAGCAGCTTAGGAGTGAACTATGGCTACACCTTC. This gives the protein CASSLGVNYGYTF.

The chain carries TRBV5-4 and TRBJ2-7, with TRBD1 matching 11 bases. This CDR3 has 16 amino acids. V shed 3 bases and J 5 bases; nucleotides not matched to a gene: 10. Germline CDR1 is SGHNT and CDR2 is YYREEE (reference sequence). CDR3 DNA sequence: TGTGCCAGCAGCTCGGGGGACAGGGGGATTCAGGACGAGCAGTACTTC. It translates to CASSSGDRGIQDEQYF.

The chain uses TRBV19 and TRBJ2-5, with TRBD2 matching over 8 bases. CDR3 length: 13 residues. Trimming cost V 6 bases and J 5 bases; bases outside gene matches: 5. Germline values: CDR1 LNHDA, CDR2 SQIVND (reference sequence). DNA for the CDR3: TGTGCCAGTAGCCAAAGCGGGAGCGAGACCCAGTACTTC. It translates to CASSQSGSETQYF. Full variable domain (missing parts from reference TRBV19 and TRBJ2-5): DGGITQSPKYLFRKEGQNVTLSCEQNLNHDAMYWYRQDPGQGLRLIYYSQIVNDFQKGDIAEGYSVSREKKESFPLTVTSAQKNPTAFYLCASSQSGSETQYFGPGTRLLVL.

The chain has TRBV4-3 and TRBJ2-1; D unclear. V lost 0 bases, J lost 0 bases, and 6 bases lay in between. This CDR3 region has 15 residues. Looked up from germline, CDR1 is LGHNA and CDR2 is YSLEER. CDR3 bases: TGCGCCAGCAGCCAAGATGCGAGCTCCTACAATGAGCAGTTCTTC. It translates to CASSQDASSYNEQFF.

This chain links TRBV28 with TRBJ1-1; D unresolved. This CDR3 has 14 amino acids. Germline V CDR1 and CDR2: MDHEN, SYDVKM. The V gene lost 6 bases and the J gene lost 0 bases, with 11 bases spanning the gap. The CDR3 DNA sequence: TGTGCCAGCAGCTTCGGGGTTATGAACACTGAAGCTTTCTTT. Translating it yields CASSFGVMNTEAFF. Drawing the rest from reference TRBV28 and TRBJ1-1, the complete variable domain is DVKVTQSSRYLVKRTGEKVFLECVQDMDHENMFWYRQDPGLGLRLIYFSYDVKMKEKGDIPEGYSVSREKKERFSLILESASTNQTSMYLCASSFGVMNTEAFFGQGTRLTVV.

V gene TRBV4-3 combines with J gene TRBJ1-2, with D possibly being TRBD1 (5 bases). V gave up 0 bases and J gave up 7 bases, with 15 bases separating them. Germline V lookup: CDR1 LGHNA, CDR2 YSLEER. This CDR3 is built from 15 residues. The CDR3, as DNA: TGCGCCAGCAGCCAAGATAGGCCAGGGAATAGTGGCTACACCTTC. It encodes CASSQDRPGNSGYTF.

V usage is TRBV7-3 and J usage is TRBJ2-7; weak D call: TRBD2 (5 bases). V shed 1 base and J shed 6 bases, with 13 bases lying between them. Germline CDR1 SGHTA, CDR2 FQGTGA. The CDR3 is made up of 14 amino acids. This CDR3 is CASSLREGSGEQYF. The CDR3 DNA sequence: TGTGCCAGCAGCTTAAGAGAGGGTTCGGGCGAGCAGTACTTC.

This chain joins TRBV3-1 (or the pseudogene TRBV3-2) and TRBJ2-1; 9 bases match TRBD2. This CDR3 comprises 17 residues. The germline V gene encodes CDR1 LGHDT and CDR2 YNNKEL (reference sequence). J lost 0 bases, V lost 1 base, and 4 bases had no gene match. The CDR3 DNA reads TGTGCCAGCAGCCAAGGTCTAGCGGGAAGCTCCTACAATGAGCAGTTCTTC. It translates to CASSQGLAGSSYNEQFF.

This chain connects TRBV19 to TRBJ2-3, with TRBD1 matching over 11 bases. Losses at the gene ends were 4 bases for V and 11 bases for J; bases not matched to a gene: 14. Per germline, CDR1 LNHDA and CDR2 SQIVND (reference sequence). The CDR3 covers 16 residues. In DNA, the CDR3 is TGTGCCAGTAGTAGACTACCGGGACAGGGGGTTATTTTGCAGTATTTT. Its translation is CASSRLPGQGVILQYF.

As for this clone: The same CDR3 also results from other DNA sequences found in this sample. This sequence joins TRBV18 and TRBJ2-7; TRBD1 might be the D (6 bases). This CDR3 has 14 amino acids. Per the germline V gene, CDR1 is KGHSH and CDR2 is LQKENI. Between the trimmed V and J ends, which lost 0 bases and 3 bases, there was a span of 9 bases. In DNA form, the CDR3 reads TGTGCCAGCTCACCACCTGGACAGAACTACGAGCAGTACTTC. Translated, it gives CASSPPGQNYEQYF. Complete variable domain (other parts from reference TRBV18 and TRBJ2-7): NAGVMQNPRHLVRRRGQEARLRCSPMKGHSHVYWYRQLPEEGLKFMVYLQKENIIDESGMPKERFSAEFPKEGPSILRIQQVVRGDSAAYFCASSPPGQNYEQYFGPGTRLTVT.

The gene calls are TRBV28 and TRBJ1-1, with TRBD1 matching over 11 bases. CDR1 and CDR2 from the germline V gene are MDHEN and SYDVKM. The CDR3 contains 15 residues. J gave up 2 bases and V 6 bases, and 5 bases lay outside the gene matches. Here the CDR3 reads CASSPGQGANTEAFF. CDR3 nucleotide sequence: TGTGCCAGCAGCCCCGGACAGGGGGCCAACACTGAAGCTTTCTTT.

The chain employs TRBV6-5 and TRBJ2-1; D may be TRBD2 (6 bases). The CDR3 consists of 13 residues. Trimming cost V 9 bases and J 6 bases, with 15 bases left between them. The germline V gene encodes CDR1 MNHEY and CDR2 SVGAGI. The CDR3 reads CASGYSGPNEQFF. CDR3 DNA sequence: TGTGCCAGTGGTTATAGCGGACCCAATGAGCAGTTCTTC.

The J gene is TRBJ1-5, the V gene TRBV6-6; D possibly corresponds to TRBD1 (6 bases). This CDR3 has 15 amino acids. Trimming left V 2 bases short and J 1 base short, with 9 bases between. The germline V gene has CDR1 MNHNY and CDR2 SVGAGI (reference sequence). CDR3 amino acids: CASSYGGASNQPQHF. CDR3 in DNA: TGTGCCAGCAGTTACGGGGGCGCGAGCAATCAGCCCCAGCATTTT.

This clone was counted a single time. This sequence joins TRBV5-1 and TRBJ1-4; maybe TRBD1 (6 bases). V lost 4 bases and J 4 bases, leaving 11 bases between the germline ends. Per the germline V gene, CDR1 is SGHRS and CDR2 is YFSETQ. The CDR3 runs to 14 residues. CDR3 sequence: CASSKTGLNEKLFF. Here the CDR3 DNA reads TGCGCCAGCAGCAAGACAGGTCTTAATGAAAAACTGTTTTTT.

The CDR3 region is CASSLEWTGGILGNQPQHF. CDR3 DNA: TGTGCCAGCAGCTTGGAGTGGACAGGGGGCATTCTGGGCAATCAGCCCCAGCATTTT. The gene calls are TRBV5-5 and TRBJ1-5, with TRBD1 identical over 11 bases. Germline CDR1 reads SGHKS; CDR2 reads YYEKEE (reference sequence). Trimming cost V 0 bases and J 2 bases; bases outside gene matches: 10. This CDR3 is built from 19 residues.

V gene TRBV2 combines with J gene TRBJ1-1, with D possibly TRBD1 on 6 matching bases. CDR3 length: 13 residues. Germline V lookup: CDR1 SNHLY, CDR2 FYNNEI. The V end was cut by 2 bases, the J end by 11 bases, with 15 bases between. This chain's CDR3 is CASSENRPQGAFF. CDR3 bases: TGTGCCAGCAGTGAAAACAGGCCCCAGGGGGCTTTCTTT.

The V call is TRBV19, the J call TRBJ2-7; 9 bases match TRBD1. Trimming cost V 11 bases and J 5 bases; bases outside gene matches: 7. The CDR3 is made up of 12 amino acids. Looked up from germline, CDR1 is LNHDA and CDR2 is SQIVND (reference sequence). CDR3 amino acids: CAAGDRDHEQYF. The CDR3 nucleotides read TGTGCCGCCGGGGACAGGGACCACGAGCAGTACTTC.

The V gene is TRBV19, the J gene TRBJ1-4, with 8 bases matching TRBD1. Unmatched junction bases numbered 4, after V lost 4 bases and J lost 6 bases. The CDR3 contains 14 residues. Germline values: CDR1 LNHDA, CDR2 SQIVND (reference sequence). Written as DNA, the CDR3 is TGTGCCAGTAGTACCGGACAGGGCTATGAAAAACTGTTTTTT. Amino acids: CASSTGQGYEKLFF.

The chain links TRBV10-3 to TRBJ1-3; 9 nucleotides line up with TRBD1. CDR1 and CDR2 from the germline V gene are ENHRY and SYGVKD. The length of the CDR3 is 14 residues. With V trimmed by 7 bases and J by 0 bases, 1 base remained unmatched. The DNA of the CDR3 is TGTGCCATCAAGGACAGGGGCTCTGGAAACACCATATATTTT. The encoded protein is CAIKDRGSGNTIYF.

The chain couples TRBV30 to TRBJ1-5, with no clear D. The CDR3 is made up of 12 amino acids. The V gene's germline CDR1 is GTSNPN and CDR2 SVGIG (reference sequence). V was trimmed by 4 bases and J by 3 bases, leaving 7 bases between them. The CDR3 DNA reads TGTGCCTGGAAAGACAACAATCAGCCCCAGCATTTT. This gives the protein CAWKDNNQPQHF. Looking up the rest from reference TRBV30 and TRBJ1-5 gives the full variable domain: SQTIHQWPATLVQPVGSPLSLECTVEGTSNPNLYWYRQAAGRGLQLLFYSVGIGQISSEVPQNLSASRPQDRQFILSSKKLLLSDSGFYLCAWKDNNQPQHFGDGTRLSIL.

The V gene is TRBV11-3, the J gene TRBJ2-1, with no clear D. V lost 4 bases to trimming and J lost 9 bases, with 13 bases between them. The CDR3 has 13 residues. Germline values: CDR1 SGHNT, CDR2 YENEEA. CDR3 nucleotide sequence: TGTGCCAGCAGCTCGAATCTAGTTGGTGAGCAGTTCTTC. Amino acids: CASSSNLVGEQFF. The variable domain in full, with the rest retrieved from reference TRBV11-3 and TRBJ2-1, is EAGVVQSPRYKIIEKKQPVAFWCNPISGHNTLYWYLQNLGQGPELLIRYENEEAVDDSQLPKDRFSAERLKGVDSTLKIQPAELGDSAVYLCASSSNLVGEQFFGPGTRLTVL.

This clone was observed a handful of times. J is TRBJ2-7 and V is TRBV15; possible D gene TRBD2, 7 bases. V was clipped by 0 bases and J by 5 bases, with 17 bases between them. The CDR3 is made up of 16 amino acids. CDR1 and CDR2 (germline): LNHNV, YYDKDF (reference sequence). The CDR3 region is CATSRDWLAGAHEQYF. DNA of the CDR3: TGTGCCACCAGCAGAGATTGGCTCGCGGGGGCCCACGAGCAGTACTTC.